This T cell receptor (beta chain) originates from a study of T-cell memory formation after mild COVID-19. Study findings and constraints: Later expanders leaned CD4+, whereas day 15 to 85 contracting clones were balanced CD4/CD8.

This clonotype was detected a few times. Its antigen is not identified. Using its own MiXCR run on the 5' RACE reads, TCRdb lists one record per CDR3 protein. Of hundreds of thousands of distinct CDR3 sequences listed, 15% to 20% are singletons. Germline V lookup: CDR1 SGHRS, CDR2 YFSETQ. CDR3 length: 16 amino acids. Trimming at V came to 3 bases and at J to 0 bases, leaving 6 bases not matched to a gene. The chain combines TRBV5-1 with TRBJ2-3; TRBD1 matches at 8 bases. The material sequenced was PBMCs or a T cell subset sorted from them (not recorded which). This sequence originates from a man between 18 and 35 years old who had mild COVID-19 (a few samples of this study predate the infection). Cell type and time point are not known. The CDR3: CASSWGQVLSTDTQYF. CDR3 sequence (DNA): TGCGCCAGCAGCTGGGGACAGGTACTCAGCACAGATACGCAGTATTTT.